This T cell receptor beta chain derives from a study of blood T cell repertoires in COVID-19. The overall study: Italy, Spain and the United States were the sources of the convalescent and acute COVID-19 samples. In each case, the material was cDNA or gDNA derived from T cells, B-cell-depleted T cells, or PBMCs.

In the original analysis: Reference gene primers were amplified, and this amplification served to estimate nucleated cell counts. Sequenced by immunoSEQ multiplex PCR; TCRdb stores in-frame clones only, minus some. The D gene and trimming were derived from the DNA, and the V and J assignments and clone size from that table. The table lists around 200,000 clones, approximately 80% of them singletons. Germline values: CDR1 SGDLS, CDR2 YYNGEE. The V gene end was trimmed by 3 bases and the J gene end by 9 bases; junction bases not matched to a gene: 11. The CDR3 is 15 amino acids. The rearrangement uses TRBV9 and TRBJ2-1, with 8 bases that match TRBD2. The sample taken for sequencing was peripheral blood. This sequence was found in a woman older than 75 with active or convalescent COVID-19. Here the CDR3 DNA reads TGTGCCAGCAGCGCCGAGCGGGAGTTTAGGTTTGAGCAGTTCTTC. This gives the protein CASSAEREFRFEQFF.